These T cell receptor beta chains were read from a single sample in a study of blood T cell repertoires in COVID-19. Assay used: immunoSEQ multiplex PCR; TCRdb lists only in-frame clones, some missing. The sample lists about 40,000 clones, approximately 83% occurring once. Sequences were obtained from peripheral blood. These receptors were collected from a woman aged 60-75 years with acute or convalescent COVID-19. Both conserved end residues are part of each CDR3. A D gene is named only where the DNA matches it firmly. Clone size is not always given. Where it is, it says once, few, many or a class for expanded clones.

v_gene	abundance	j_gene	d_gene	CDR3nt	CDR3aa
TRBV6-1	once	TRBJ2-3	NA	TGTGCCAGCAGTGAATATCGGGGGGATACGCAGTATTTT	CASSEYRGDTQYF
TRBV15	few	TRBJ1-2	NA	TGTGCCACCAGCAGAGACCGCCGGACAGTAGATGGCTACACCTTC	CATSRDRRTVDGYTF
TRBV9	NA	TRBJ2-1	TRBD2	TGTGCCAGCAGCATATCCGGGACTAGCTCCTACAATGAGCAGTTCTTC	CASSISGTSSYNEQFF
TRBV11-2	NA	TRBJ1-1	TRBD1	TGTGCCAGCAGCTTAGGACAGGGGATCACTGAAGCTTTCTTT	CASSLGQGITEAFF
TRBV2	once	TRBJ2-1	TRBD1	TGTGCCAGCACACAGGACAGGGGTAATGAGCAGTTCTTC	CASTQDRGNEQFF
TRBV5-8	NA	TRBJ1-6	NA	TGTGCCAGCAGCCCCCGGGTTCCGAGAAATTCACCCCTCCACTTT	CASSPRVPRNSPLHF
TRBV20-1	NA	TRBJ1-6	NA	TGCAGTGCTAGTTTAGGGGCGGGATCACCCCTCCACTTT	CSASLGAGSPLHF
TRBV7-9	NA	TRBJ2-5	NA	TGTGCCAGCAGCTATTACCGTGGAGACAGGCCCCAAGAGACCCAGTACTTC	CASSYYRGDRPQETQYF
TRBV4-2	NA	TRBJ1-2	TRBD1	TGTGCCAGCAGCCATTTAGGACAGGGGGACTACACCTTC	CASSHLGQGDYTF
TRBV5-1	NA	TRBJ1-6	NA	TGCGCCAGCAGCTTTTCCTCTCCTACCGGTGGGGCTGATAATTCACCCCTCCACTTT	CASSFSSPTGGADNSPLHF
TRBV3-1/TRBV3-2	NA	TRBJ2-5	NA	TGTGCCAGCAGCCAAGGGCCTAGCCCTCGGGAGACCCAGTACTTC	CASSQGPSPRETQYF
TRBV9	NA	TRBJ2-7	TRBD1	TGTGCCAGCAGCTTGGGACAGGTCAGCTACGAGCAGTACTTC	CASSLGQVSYEQYF
TRBV5-1	NA	TRBJ2-3	TRBD1	TGCGCCAGCAGCGCAACGGGACAGGGGGCGGATACGCAGTATTTT	CASSATGQGADTQYF
TRBV18	once	TRBJ2-3	TRBD1	TGTGCCAGCTCACCACAGGTGCGGACAGGGAAGCGAGATACGCAGTATTTT	CASSPQVRTGKRDTQYF
TRBV7-9	NA	TRBJ2-5	TRBD1	TGTGCCAGCAGCTTAGGACAGGGGTTGGAGACCCAGTACTTC	CASSLGQGLETQYF
TRBV5-1	NA	TRBJ2-2	TRBD2	TGCGCCAGCAGCTCGGGACTAGCGGGAGTTACCGGGGAGCTGTTTTTT	CASSSGLAGVTGELFF
TRBV27	NA	TRBJ1-1	TRBD1	TGTGCCAGCAGATGGACAGGGGCCGGCACTGAAGCTTTCTTT	CASRWTGAGTEAFF
TRBV4-1	NA	TRBJ2-5	NA	TGCGCCAGCAGCCAAGACTATTTAGAGACCCAGTACTTC	CASSQDYLETQYF
TRBV23-1	few	TRBJ2-7	TRBD1	TGCGCCAGCAGTCAATCGGATGGACAGGTGATTGGCGAGCAGTACTTC	CASSQSDGQVIGEQYF
TRBV3-1/TRBV3-2	NA	TRBJ1-2	NA	TGTGCCAGCAGCCAGCCAGGCCGTAACTATGGCTACACCTTC	CASSQPGRNYGYTF
TRBV5-4	NA	TRBJ2-1	TRBD2	TGTGCCAGCAGCCCACCGGGACTAGCGGGAGGGGGCGAGCAGTTCTTC	CASSPPGLAGGGEQFF
TRBV5-6	NA	TRBJ1-1	NA	TGTGCCAGCAACCATAGGGGGAACACTGAAGCTTTCTTT	CASNHRGNTEAFF
TRBV6-5	NA	TRBJ1-2	NA	TGTGCCAGCGCCTCCTCAGCTAACTATGGCTACACCTTC	CASASSANYGYTF
TRBV5-6	NA	TRBJ1-2	NA	TGTGCCAGCAGCTCTGGACTGGTTAACTATGGCTACACCTTC	CASSSGLVNYGYTF
TRBV7-9	NA	TRBJ1-3	TRBD1	TGTGCCAGCAGCTTACAGGGGGCGCGGGACACCATATATTTT	CASSLQGARDTIYF
TRBV5-6	NA	TRBJ1-2	TRBD1	TGTGCCAGCAGCTCGCGGACAGGCTATGGCTACACCTTC	CASSSRTGYGYTF
TRBV28	NA	TRBJ2-3	TRBD1	TGTGCCAGCAGTTTATGGCTGGGACAGGGGGGTCCAGATACGCAGTATTTT	CASSLWLGQGGPDTQYF
TRBV6-5	NA	TRBJ1-6	TRBD1	TGTGCCAGCAGGACGACAGGGACTCTCAATTCACCCCTCCACTTT	CASRTTGTLNSPLHF
TRBV5-1	once	TRBJ2-2	TRBD2	TGCGCCAGCAGGGGACTAGCATCTTCCGGGGAGCTGTTTTTT	CASRGLASSGELFF
TRBV11-2	NA	TRBJ2-7	NA	TGTGCCAGCAGCGGGAGGATCCGCTACGAGCAGTACTTC	CASSGRIRYEQYF
TRBV6-5	NA	TRBJ2-7	NA	TGTGCCAGCAGTTACGGGTCAGGGCCCTACGAGCAGTACTTC	CASSYGSGPYEQYF
TRBV6-1	NA	TRBJ1-2	NA	TGTGCCAGCAGTGAAGTGTCAGGCTATGGCTACACCTTC	CASSEVSGYGYTF
TRBV7-3	NA	TRBJ1-2	TRBD1	TGTGCCAGCAGCCCAGGACAGGGAGTATATGGCTACACCTTC	CASSPGQGVYGYTF
TRBV14	NA	TRBJ2-2	TRBD1	TGTGCCAGCAGCCAAGGGACAGGGGCCGGGGAGCTGTTTTTT	CASSQGTGAGELFF
TRBV7-2	NA	TRBJ2-5	TRBD1	TGTGCCAGCAGCTTAGGTTCAGGGGGCGAGACCCAGTACTTC	CASSLGSGGETQYF
TRBV27	NA	TRBJ2-1	NA	TGTGCCAGCAGTTTGACAAGCTCCTACAATGAGCAGTTCTTC	CASSLTSSYNEQFF
TRBV6-6	NA	TRBJ1-5	NA	TGTGCCAGCAGTAACCACGGGGGTAGCGGTCAGCCCCAGCATTTT	CASSNHGGSGQPQHF
TRBV5-1	NA	TRBJ2-3	NA	TGCGCCAGCAGCTTGGATCGTAGCCCCACAGATACGCAGTATTTT	CASSLDRSPTDTQYF
TRBV5-1	NA	TRBJ2-7	NA	TGCGCCAGCAGCTTGCGAGGACAGCTCTACGAGCAGTACTTC	CASSLRGQLYEQYF
TRBV19	NA	TRBJ2-1	TRBD2	TGTGCCAGTAGTATTGGGCTAGCGGGGGCCGATGAGCAGTTCTTC	CASSIGLAGADEQFF
TRBV3-1/TRBV3-2	NA	TRBJ2-1	TRBD1	TGTGCCAGCAGGGGGACAGGCTCCTACAATGAGCAGTTCTTC	CASRGTGSYNEQFF
TRBV28	NA	TRBJ1-2	NA	TGTGCCAGCAGTGGGTGGAGGTATGGCTACACCTTC	CASSGWRYGYTF
TRBV15	NA	TRBJ1-2	NA	TGTGCCACCAGCAGCCGGTTGCAGGGGACGGAGGGCTACACCTTC	CATSSRLQGTEGYTF
TRBV19	NA	TRBJ1-2	TRBD1	TGTGCCAGTAGTTCGTCCGGGACAGGACCGTCTGGCTACACCTTC	CASSSSGTGPSGYTF
TRBV9	NA	TRBJ2-3	TRBD2	TGTGCCAGCAGCCGAGCTAGCGGGGACACAGATACGCAGTATTTT	CASSRASGDTDTQYF
TRBV7-9	NA	TRBJ1-5	NA	TGTGCCAGCAGCCGAGGAAGTGGGGGCAGGGATAGCAATCAGCCCCAGCATTTT	CASSRGSGGRDSNQPQHF